The next 10 T cell receptor beta chains were all read from a single sample in a study of early T cells in non-severe SARS-CoV-2 infection. TCRdb re-derived calls from the 5' RACE reads in MiXCR, one entry per CDR3 protein. The sample lists about 69,000 distinct CDR3 sequences; roughly a tenth were seen once. Sequenced input: whole blood. Every receptor here comes from an adult who was a healthcare worker with PCR-confirmed SARS-CoV-2 infection or an uninfected control (not recorded which).

This clonotype has more than one count but fewer than ten. The V call is TRBV20-1, the J call TRBJ2-7, with D possibly called TRBD1 or TRBD2 (5 bases each). This CDR3 has 14 residues. Germline V lookup: CDR1 DFQATT, CDR2 SNEGSKA (reference sequence). The germline V and J ends were trimmed by 5 bases and 4 bases, with 18 bases remaining between them. CDR3 DNA: TGCAGTGCTGCCGGGACGCGATTAGCGTACGAGCAGTACTTC. Protein product: CSAAGTRLAYEQYF.

This clonotype was observed at least ten times. The chain couples TRBV18 to TRBJ1-5, with D hard to call. Trimming removed 3 bases from V and 7 bases from J, with 13 bases in between. The CDR3 runs 14 residues. From germline, CDR1 is KGHSH and CDR2 LQKENI. The CDR3 coding sequence is TGTGCCAGCTCACCTCCTCAAGAGGACCAGCCCCAGCATTTT. Translation: CASSPPQEDQPQHF.

The genes are TRBV25-1 and TRBJ2-1; 11 nucleotides match TRBD2. Germline V gene sequence: CDR1 MGHDK, CDR2 SYGVNS. Trimming removed 6 bases from V and 6 bases from J; junction bases left unmatched: 4. The CDR3 loop spans 14 amino acids. CDR3 DNA: TGTGCCAGCAGCTCTAGCGGGGGGACCAATGAGCAGTTCTTC. Protein sequence: CASSSSGGTNEQFF. Using reference TRBV25-1 and TRBJ2-1 for the parts outside the CDR3, the full variable domain is EADIYQTPRYLVIGTGKKITLECSQTMGHDKMYWYQQDPGMELHLIHYSYGVNSTEKGDLSSESTVSRIRTEHFPLTLESARPSHTSQYLCASSSSGGTNEQFFGPGTRLTVL.

V is TRBV4-2 and J is TRBJ2-1, with D uncertain. Trimming took off 0 bases at V and 7 bases at J, with 19 bases between the two ends. This CDR3 has 17 amino acids. Germline V lookup: CDR1 LGHNA, CDR2 YNFKEQ. The CDR3 nucleotides are TGTGCCAGCAGCCAAGATTGGCAGGCCTCCTCTTGGAATGAGCAGTTCTTC. Translation: CASSQDWQASSWNEQFF.

This clonotype was detected only a few times. The V call is TRBV7-9, the J call TRBJ1-4; D is possibly TRBD1 (5 bases). V was trimmed by 9 bases and J by 7 bases, leaving 15 bases between them. Germline V gene sequence: CDR1 SEHNR, CDR2 FQNEAQ (reference sequence). The CDR3 sequence is 13 residues long. CDR3 region: CASSRGSGEKLFF. In DNA, the CDR3 is TGTGCCAGTTCGAGGGGAAGCGGTGAAAAACTGTTTTTT.

The table lists this clonotype with a few counts. This chain joins TRBV7-9 and TRBJ2-1, with 12 bases aligning to TRBD2. From germline, CDR1 is SEHNR and CDR2 FQNEAQ (reference sequence). The CDR3 runs to 21 residues. V lost 5 bases and J lost 5; bases outside the gene matches: 22. Written as DNA, the CDR3 is TGTGCCAGCAGCCCACATGTTCCGGGACTAGCGGGTTCCAAAAGGGACAATGAGCAGTTCTTC. Protein: CASSPHVPGLAGSKRDNEQFF.

This clonotype was found many times. This chain uses TRBV7-2 with TRBJ2-5, with 15 bases identical to TRBD2. J gave up 5 bases and V 6 bases, and 4 bases lay outside the gene matches. Germline loops: CDR1 SGHTA, CDR2 FQGNSA. CDR3 length: 15 residues. The CDR3 spells CASRRTSGREETQYF. CDR3 DNA sequence: TGTGCCAGCAGGCGGACTAGCGGGAGGGAGGAGACCCAGTACTTC.

V is TRBV9 and J is TRBJ2-7; 9 nucleotides line up with TRBD1. The CDR3 extends over 14 amino acids. Germline CDR1 and CDR2: SGDLS and YYNGEE. With 2 bases clipped from V and 2 bases from J, the junction kept 2 bases outside the gene matches. Here the CDR3 DNA reads TGTGCCAGCAGCGTCGGACAGGGGACCTACGAGCAGTACTTC. Protein: CASSVGQGTYEQYF.

The rearrangement links TRBV18 to TRBJ1-3; 9 bases line up with TRBD1. This CDR3 has 18 residues. The V gene end was trimmed by 3 bases and the J gene end by 1 base; junction bases not matched to a gene: 10. Germline values: CDR1 KGHSH, CDR2 LQKENI. The CDR3 nucleotides read TGTGCCAGCTCACCGGGACAGGGTATTCTCGCATCTGGAAACACCATATATTTT. Its protein is CASSPGQGILASGNTIYF.

The sample holds many counts of this clonotype. The CDR3 sequence: CASSKDDYGYTF. CDR3 sequence (DNA): TGCGCCAGCAGTAAGGATGACTATGGCTACACCTTC. J is TRBJ1-2 and V is TRBV10-2; D uncertain. Trimming took off 5 bases at V and 3 bases at J, with 7 bases between the two ends. Germline V gene sequence: CDR1 WSHSY, CDR2 SAAADI. The CDR3 is 12 amino acids.